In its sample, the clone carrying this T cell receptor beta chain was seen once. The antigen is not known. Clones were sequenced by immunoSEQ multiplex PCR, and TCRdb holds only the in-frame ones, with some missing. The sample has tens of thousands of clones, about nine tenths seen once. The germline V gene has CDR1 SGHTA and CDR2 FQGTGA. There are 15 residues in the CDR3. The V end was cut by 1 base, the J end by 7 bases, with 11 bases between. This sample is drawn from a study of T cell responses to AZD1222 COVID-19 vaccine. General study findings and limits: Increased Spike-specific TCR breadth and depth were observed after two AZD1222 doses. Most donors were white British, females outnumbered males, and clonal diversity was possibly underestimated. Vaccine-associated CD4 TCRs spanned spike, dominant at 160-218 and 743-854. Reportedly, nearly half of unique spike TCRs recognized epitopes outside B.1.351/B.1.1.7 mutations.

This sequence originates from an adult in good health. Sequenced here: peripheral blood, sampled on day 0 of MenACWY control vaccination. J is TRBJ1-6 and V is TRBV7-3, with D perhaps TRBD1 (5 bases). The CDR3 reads CASSLMSGPNSPLHF. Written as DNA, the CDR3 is TGTGCCAGCAGCTTAATGTCAGGGCCCAATTCACCCCTCCACTTT.